One sample yielded the 13 T cell receptor beta chains listed below, sequenced in a study of T-cell reconstitution after alpha-beta-depleted transplantation in children. Unique molecular identifiers were incorporated when the TCRbeta library was constructed. MiXCR, applied by TCRdb to the PCR reads, yields one record per CDR3 protein. The data show approximately 80,000 distinct CDR3 sequences, 13% to 15% seen once. Material: PBMCs, mostly from graft donor cells, obtained 180 days after TCRalphabeta/CD19-depleted stem cell transplant. The receptors derive from a male patient aged 2-15 years who had a stem cell transplant for acute lymphoblastic leukemia, so the T cells may come from the graft donor.

The V call is TRBV9, the J call TRBJ2-1; 12 bases agree with TRBD2. Germline CDR1 reads SGDLS; CDR2 reads YYNGEE. V shed 3 bases and J 2 bases; nucleotides not matched to a gene: 3. The CDR3 extends over 16 amino acids. CDR3 in DNA: TGTGCCAGCAGCGCCCTAGCGGGGGGGCCCTACAATGAGCAGTTCTTC. This gives the protein CASSALAGGPYNEQFF.

This clonotype was observed a few times. The chain couples TRBV6-1 to TRBJ1-6; D is unclear. The CDR3 runs to 13 residues. CDR1 MNHNS and CDR2 SASEGT come from the germline V gene. Deletions cut 8 bases from V and 6 bases from J, with 11 bases between. CDR3 amino acids: CASDPVFNSPLHF. The CDR3 region has the DNA TGTGCCAGCGACCCCGTATTTAATTCACCCCTCCACTTT.

This clonotype has at least ten counts. The gene calls are TRBV7-6 and TRBJ1-1; TRBD1 matches at 10 bases. The CDR3 has 15 amino acids. The V gene's germline CDR1 is SGHVS and CDR2 FNYEAQ. V trimming: 1 base; J trimming: 1 base; junction bases outside the gene matches: 0. In DNA, the CDR3 is TGTGCCAGCAGCTTAGGACAGGGGGCGAACACTGAAGCTTTCTTT. Protein: CASSLGQGANTEAFF.

The table lists this clonotype with a few counts. The chain couples TRBV6-2 or TRBV6-3 to TRBJ1-5; the D gene is possibly TRBD1 (5 bases). The germline gives CDR1 MNHEY, CDR2 SVGEGT. The V end lost 2 bases, the J end lost 3 bases, and 14 bases lay between the germline ends. CDR3 length equals 16 residues. CDR3 loop: CASSYPDKIFNQPQHF. The DNA for the CDR3 is TGTGCCAGCAGTTACCCGGACAAGATATTCAATCAGCCCCAGCATTTT.

This clonotype showed up just a few times. The chain employs TRBV7-2 and TRBJ1-2; D is uncertain. V lost 1 base and J lost 6, with 9 bases in between. Germline V gene data show CDR1 as SGHTA and CDR2 as FQGNSA. The CDR3 is 13 amino acids. CDR3 nucleotide sequence: TGTGCCAGCAGCTTAGAGCCTTGGGATGGCTACACCTTC. Translated: CASSLEPWDGYTF.

There are a few counts of this clonotype. This rearrangement joins TRBV27 to TRBJ2-7; a possible D gene is TRBD1 (5 bases). The V gene lost 0 bases and the J gene lost 6 bases, with 9 bases spanning the gap. This CDR3 is built from 13 residues. Germline lookup yields CDR1 MNHEY and CDR2 SMNVEV (reference sequence). The CDR3, as DNA: TGTGCCAGCAGTTTATCCGACAGCCGCGAGCAGTACTTC. This translates into CASSLSDSREQYF.

The chain combines TRBV9 with TRBJ2-1, with 9 bases lining up with TRBD1. In germline, CDR1 is SGDLS, CDR2 YYNGEE. V dropped 5 bases and J dropped 4; count of bases not matched to a gene: 10. The CDR3 is made up of 16 amino acids. The CDR3 loop reads CASSRPGTGFYNEQFF. DNA for the CDR3: TGTGCCAGCAGTCGACCTGGGACAGGGTTTTACAATGAGCAGTTCTTC.

The chain combines TRBV7-8 with TRBJ2-7, with 8 positions matching TRBD1. Germline CDR1 reads SGHVS; CDR2 reads FQNEAQ. CDR3 length equals 12 residues. J gave up 1 base and V 8 bases, and 1 base lay outside the gene matches. The chain's CDR3 is CASDRGSYEQYF. DNA of the CDR3: TGTGCCAGCGACAGGGGATCCTACGAGCAGTACTTC.

The gene calls are TRBV7-2 and TRBJ2-1; TRBD1 aligns across 8 bases. Germline V gives CDR1 SGHTA, CDR2 FQGNSA. J was trimmed by 0 bases and V by 6 bases; bases with no gene match: 4. This CDR3 has 15 amino acids. The CDR3 sequence: CASSYRGSSYNEQFF. CDR3 coding DNA: TGTGCCAGCAGTTACAGGGGGAGCTCCTACAATGAGCAGTTCTTC.

This clonotype showed up just a few times. The rearrangement links TRBV7-9 to TRBJ1-5; no reliable D call. V was shortened by 1 base and J by 2 bases, with 12 bases between the two germline ends. Germline CDR1 and CDR2: SEHNR and FQNEAQ (reference sequence). The CDR3 is made up of 16 amino acids. CDR3: CASSLVTGIGNQPQHF. CDR3 nucleotide sequence: TGTGCCAGCAGCTTAGTAACGGGCATAGGCAATCAGCCCCAGCATTTT. Variable domain in full (rest from reference TRBV7-9 and TRBJ1-5): DTGVSQNPRHKITKRGQNVTFRCDPISEHNRLYWYRQTLGQGPEFLTYFQNEAQLEKSRLLSDRFSAERPKGSFSTLEIQRTEQGDSAMYLCASSLVTGIGNQPQHFGDGTRLSIL.

Ten or more counts support this clonotype. V usage is TRBV12-3 or TRBV12-4 and J usage is TRBJ2-3; TRBD2 aligns across 7 bases. The CDR3 has 13 residues. With V trimmed by 6 bases and J by 1 base, 1 base remained unmatched. This chain's CDR3 is CASSGRRTDTQYF. CDR3 nucleotide sequence: TGTGCCAGCAGCGGGAGGCGCACAGATACGCAGTATTTT.

This clonotype was found a few times. The gene calls are TRBV20-1 and TRBJ2-7; D is possibly TRBD2 (5 bases). V was clipped by 3 bases and J by 5 bases, with 17 bases between them. The V gene's germline CDR1 is DFQATT and CDR2 SNEGSKA (reference sequence). This CDR3 spans 14 amino acids. CDR3 DNA: TGCAGTGCTAGTAAGAGGGCTCTTAGGGACGAGCAGTACTTC. Protein: CSASKRALRDEQYF.

The chain joins TRBV12-3 or TRBV12-4 to TRBJ1-2; 8 bases are shared with TRBD1. The CDR3 has 14 amino acids. J lost 8 bases, V lost 6 bases, and 11 bases had no gene match. CDR3 protein: CASSRTGKSQGYTF. The CDR3, as DNA: TGTGCCAGCAGCAGGACAGGGAAATCGCAAGGCTACACCTTC.